This TCR beta chain was found in a study of shared clonotypes between healthy human individuals. V dropped 1 base and J dropped 4 bases, with 9 bases sitting between them. This CDR3 contains 14 residues. Germline V gene sequence: CDR1 SGHDT, CDR2 YYEEEE. As regards this clone: Its antigen is currently unknown.

The authors split each subset's genomic DNA evenly across several immunoSEQ plates. The protocol was immunoSEQ multiplex PCR, while the TCRdb copy is restricted to in-frame clones and leaves out a portion. The table records approximately 980,000 clones, less than 85% of them present only once. Study-level results: The study found lower generation probabilities in non-shared clonotypes than in those shared by all four donors. Sampling was confined to blood; repertoires within tissues likely differ.

Sequencing used memory CD4+ T cells sorted from blood. The sample's subset: CD45RA-negative fraction. The chain couples TRBV5-6 to TRBJ2-1; perhaps TRBD1 as D (5 bases). This receptor was identified in a young man in good health. This chain's CDR3 is CASSLFDRYNEQFF. CDR3 nucleotide sequence: TGTGCCAGCAGCTTGTTTGACAGATACAATGAGCAGTTCTTC.